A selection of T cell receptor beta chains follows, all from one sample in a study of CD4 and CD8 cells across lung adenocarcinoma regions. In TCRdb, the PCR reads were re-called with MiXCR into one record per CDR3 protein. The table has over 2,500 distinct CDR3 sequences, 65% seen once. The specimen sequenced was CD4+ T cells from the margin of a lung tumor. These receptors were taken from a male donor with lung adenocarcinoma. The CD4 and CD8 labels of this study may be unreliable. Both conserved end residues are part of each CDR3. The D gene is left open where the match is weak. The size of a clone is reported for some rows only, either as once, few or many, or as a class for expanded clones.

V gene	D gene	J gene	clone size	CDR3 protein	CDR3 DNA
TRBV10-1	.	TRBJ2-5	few	CASSESSSGPKETQYF	TGCGCCAGCAGTGAGTCCAGTTCGGGGCCGAAAGAGACCCAGTACTTC
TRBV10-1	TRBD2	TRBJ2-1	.	CASSKLAGDEQFF	TGCGCCAGCAGTAAACTAGCGGGAGATGAGCAGTTCTTC
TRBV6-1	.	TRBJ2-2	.	CASSEQGGSWGELFF	TGTGCCAGCAGTGAACAAGGAGGGTCGTGGGGGGAGCTGTTTTTT
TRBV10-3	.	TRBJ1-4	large	CAISESRQLTNEKLFF	TGTGCCATCAGTGAGTCGCGACAGTTGACTAATGAAAAACTGTTTTTT
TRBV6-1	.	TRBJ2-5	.	CASSEVLRETQYF	TGTGCCAGCAGTGAAGTTCTACGGGAGACCCAGTACTTC
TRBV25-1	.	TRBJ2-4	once	CASGAGLGAKNTQYF	TGTGCCAGCGGCGCGGGGCTGGGAGCCAAAAATACTCAGTACTTC
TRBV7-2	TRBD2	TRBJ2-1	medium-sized	CASSYLAGGTFYNEQFF	TGTGCCAGCAGCTACCTAGCGGGAGGCACCTTCTACAATGAGCAGTTCTTC
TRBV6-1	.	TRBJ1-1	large	CASTPLGGAEAFF	TGTGCCAGCACCCCCCTCGGAGGGGCGGAAGCTTTCTTT
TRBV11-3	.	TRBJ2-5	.	CASSLEFLRGKETQYF	TGTGCCAGCAGCTTAGAGTTTTTACGGGGTAAAGAGACCCAGTACTTC
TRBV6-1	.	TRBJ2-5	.	CASSRIRRGSETQYF	TGTGCCAGCAGCCGGATAAGAAGGGGTTCAGAGACCCAGTACTTC
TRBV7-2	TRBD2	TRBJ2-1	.	CASSFLSGGGEQFF	TGTGCCAGCAGCTTCCTTAGCGGGGGGGGGGAGCAGTTCTTC
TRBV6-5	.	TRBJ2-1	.	CASSYSPASANSGEQFF	TGTGCCAGCAGTTACTCCCCCGCTAGCGCGAACTCCGGGGAGCAGTTCTTC
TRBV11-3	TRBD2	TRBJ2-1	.	CASSLDDSGRREQFF	TGTGCCAGCAGCTTAGATGATAGCGGGAGACGTGAGCAGTTCTTC
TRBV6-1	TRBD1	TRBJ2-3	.	CASTRQGSTDTQYF	TGTGCCAGCACTAGACAGGGAAGCACAGATACGCAGTATTTT